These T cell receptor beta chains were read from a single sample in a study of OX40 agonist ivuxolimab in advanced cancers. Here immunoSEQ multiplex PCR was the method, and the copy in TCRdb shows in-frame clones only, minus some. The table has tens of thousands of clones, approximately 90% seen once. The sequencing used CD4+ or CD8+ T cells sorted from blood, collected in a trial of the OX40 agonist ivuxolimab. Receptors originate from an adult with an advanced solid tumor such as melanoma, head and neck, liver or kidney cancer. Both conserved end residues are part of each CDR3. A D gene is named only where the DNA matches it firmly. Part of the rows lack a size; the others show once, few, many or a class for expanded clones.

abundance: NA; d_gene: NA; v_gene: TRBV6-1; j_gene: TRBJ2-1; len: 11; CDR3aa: CASSLGVEQFF; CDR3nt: TGTGCCAGCAGTTTAGGCGTTGAGCAGTTCTTC
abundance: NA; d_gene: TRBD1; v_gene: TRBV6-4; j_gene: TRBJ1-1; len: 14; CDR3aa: CASRGTGENTEAFF; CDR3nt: TGTGCCAGCAGGGGAACAGGGGAGAACACTGAAGCTTTCTTT
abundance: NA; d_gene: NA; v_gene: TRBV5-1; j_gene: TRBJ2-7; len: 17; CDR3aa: CASSDDSGKAMDYEQYF; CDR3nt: TGCGCCAGCAGCGATGACAGCGGCAAGGCCATGGACTACGAGCAGTACTTC
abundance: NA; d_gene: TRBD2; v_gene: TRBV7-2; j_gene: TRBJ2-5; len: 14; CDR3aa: CASSSSGGSETQYF; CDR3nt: TGTGCCAGCAGCTCTAGCGGGGGGAGTGAGACCCAGTACTTC
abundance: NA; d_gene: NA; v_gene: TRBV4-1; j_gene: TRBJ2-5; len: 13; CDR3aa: CASSQDEGGTQYF; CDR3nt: TGCGCCAGCAGCCAAGATGAGGGAGGGACCCAGTACTTC
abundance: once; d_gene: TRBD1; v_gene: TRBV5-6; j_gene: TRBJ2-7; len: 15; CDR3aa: CASSLPGQGTGEQYF; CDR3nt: TGTGCCAGCAGCTTACCGGGACAGGGGACTGGCGAGCAGTACTTC
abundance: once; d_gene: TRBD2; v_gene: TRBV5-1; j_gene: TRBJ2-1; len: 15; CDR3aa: CASSLGLAGSDEQLF; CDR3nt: TGCGCCAGCAGCTTGGGACTAGCGGGATCCGATGAGCAGCTCTTC
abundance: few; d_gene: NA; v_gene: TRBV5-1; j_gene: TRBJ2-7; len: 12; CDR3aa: CASSFGGHEQYF; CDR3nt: TGCGCCAGCAGCTTCGGGGGGCACGAGCAGTACTTC
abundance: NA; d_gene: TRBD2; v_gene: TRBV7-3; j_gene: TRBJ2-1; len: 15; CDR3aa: CASSTTSGISNEQFF; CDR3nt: TGTGCCAGCAGCACTACTAGCGGGATTTCTAATGAGCAGTTCTTC
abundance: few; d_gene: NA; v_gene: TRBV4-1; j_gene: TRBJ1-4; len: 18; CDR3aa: CASSQDQGGPMTNEKLFF; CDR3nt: TGCGCCAGCAGCCAAGATCAGGGCGGGCCGATGACTAATGAAAAACTGTTTTTT